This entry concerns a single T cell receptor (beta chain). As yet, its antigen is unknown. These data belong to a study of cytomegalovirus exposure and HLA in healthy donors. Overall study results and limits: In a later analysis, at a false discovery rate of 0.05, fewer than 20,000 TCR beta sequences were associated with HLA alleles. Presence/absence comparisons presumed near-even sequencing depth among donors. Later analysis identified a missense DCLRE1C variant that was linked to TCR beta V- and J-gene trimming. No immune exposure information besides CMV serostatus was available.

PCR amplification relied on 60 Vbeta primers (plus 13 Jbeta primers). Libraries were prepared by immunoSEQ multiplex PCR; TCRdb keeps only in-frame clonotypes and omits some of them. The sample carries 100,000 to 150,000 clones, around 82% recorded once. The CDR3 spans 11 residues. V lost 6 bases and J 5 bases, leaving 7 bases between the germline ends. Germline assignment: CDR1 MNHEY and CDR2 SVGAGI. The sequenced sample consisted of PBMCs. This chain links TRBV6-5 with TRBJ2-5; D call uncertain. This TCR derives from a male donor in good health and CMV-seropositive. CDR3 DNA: TGTGCCAGCAGGTCCGCGGAGACCCAGTACTTC. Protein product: CASRSAETQYF.